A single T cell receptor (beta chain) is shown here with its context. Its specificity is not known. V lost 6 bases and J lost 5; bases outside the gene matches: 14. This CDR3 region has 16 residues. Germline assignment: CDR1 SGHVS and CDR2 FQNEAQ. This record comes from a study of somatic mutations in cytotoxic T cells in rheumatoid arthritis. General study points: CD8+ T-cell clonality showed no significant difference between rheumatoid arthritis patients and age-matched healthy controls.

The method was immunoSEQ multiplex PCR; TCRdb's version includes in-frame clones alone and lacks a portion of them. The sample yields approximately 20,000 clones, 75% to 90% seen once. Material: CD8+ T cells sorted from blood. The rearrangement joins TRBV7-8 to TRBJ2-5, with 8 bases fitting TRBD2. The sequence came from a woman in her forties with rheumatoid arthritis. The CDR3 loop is CASRGRESGSPETQYF. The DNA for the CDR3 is TGTGCCAGCAGGGGGCGGGAGAGCGGGAGTCCTGAGACCCAGTACTTC.